These 17 T cell receptor beta chains share one sample of origin, sequenced in a study of T cell repertoires in cytomegalovirus infection. MiXCR was run by TCRdb on the reads, yielding one entry per CDR3 protein. Here the sample spans 680,000 or so distinct CDR3 sequences, roughly 36% being singletons. Sequenced: PBMCs. These receptors all come from a human donor in good health (CMV status not recorded). Some clones in this sample may be carry-over from other donors' samples.

This clonotype was detected a few times. This chain connects TRBV7-9 to TRBJ1-4, with a possible D match to TRBD1 (5 bases). In germline, CDR1 is SEHNR, CDR2 FQNEAQ (reference sequence). CDR3 length: 12 residues. V gave up 8 bases and J gave up 6 bases, with 10 bases separating them. CDR3 sequence reads: CASERGDEKLFF. CDR3 nucleotide sequence: TGTGCCAGCGAGAGAGGGGATGAAAAACTGTTTTTT.

The chain employs TRBV7-8 and TRBJ1-1; maybe TRBD1 (5 bases). Germline V gives CDR1 SGHVS, CDR2 FQNEAQ. This CDR3 region has 13 residues. Trimming took 6 bases from V and 3 from J, leaving 11 bases between them. The CDR3 coding sequence is TGTGCCAGCAGATCTCCGGGGGACACTGAAGCTTTCTTT. It codes for CASRSPGDTEAFF.

This rearrangement joins TRBV7-9 to TRBJ1-3, with a possible D match to TRBD1 (6 bases). In germline, CDR1 is SEHNR, CDR2 FQNEAQ (reference sequence). V was shortened by 7 bases and J by 0 bases, with 22 bases between the two germline ends. This CDR3 has 18 residues. The CDR3 region is CASTPPGGGEISGNTIYF. CDR3 sequence (DNA): TGTGCCAGCACACCACCCGGGGGCGGGGAAATCTCTGGAAACACCATATATTTT.

J is TRBJ1-1 and V is TRBV29-1; weak D call: TRBD1 (5 bases). V dropped 6 bases and J dropped 3 bases, with 14 bases sitting between them. CDR3 length equals 13 residues. Germline CDR1 and CDR2: SQVTM and ANQGSEA. CDR3 DNA: TGCAGCGTAGGAGAGCAGGGCCACACTGAAGCTTTCTTT. Encoded protein: CSVGEQGHTEAFF.

A few counts support this clonotype. This rearrangement joins TRBV28 to TRBJ1-6; D uncertain. CDR1 is MDHEN and CDR2 is SYDVKM in the germline V gene. Deletions cut 8 bases from V and 4 bases from J, with 15 bases between. This CDR3 has 15 amino acids. Written as DNA, the CDR3 is TGTGCCAGCGCGACCGACCGCCGTTATAATTCACCCCTCCACTTT. Its protein product is CASATDRRYNSPLHF.

V is TRBV28 and J is TRBJ2-7; D remains ambiguous. CDR3 length: 14 residues. Germline V gene data show CDR1 as MDHEN and CDR2 as SYDVKM. The V end was cut by 3 bases, the J end by 3 bases, with 12 bases between. CDR3 amino acids: CASSFFRSGYEQYF. The CDR3, as DNA: TGTGCCAGCAGTTTTTTCAGGTCTGGCTACGAGCAGTACTTC.

In its sample, this clonotype was seen once. This chain joins TRBV28 and TRBJ2-7; D is possibly TRBD2 (6 bases). V lost 5 bases and J 2 bases, leaving 13 bases between the germline ends. This CDR3 region has 14 residues. The germline V gene has CDR1 MDHEN and CDR2 SYDVKM. Here the CDR3 DNA reads TGTGCCAGCAGTACCGGGAGTTCTCCCTACGAGCAGTACTTC. Its protein product is CASSTGSSPYEQYF.

As regards this clonotype: The junction shows a germline mismatch at one end, possibly a read error. J is TRBJ2-7 and V is TRBV4-1, with 9 bases matching TRBD1. The CDR3 covers 15 residues. Germline V lookup: CDR1 MGHRA, CDR2 YSYEKL. CDR3 in amino acids: CASSQRDRDVYEQYF. CDR3 nucleotide sequence: TGTGCCAGCAGCCAGCGGGACAGGGACGTTTACGAGCAGTACTTC.

This clonotype was counted many times. The V and J genes are TRBV7-8 and TRBJ1-5; D perhaps matches TRBD1 (5 bases). Germline V lookup: CDR1 SGHVS, CDR2 FQNEAQ. Trimming took off 0 bases at V and 4 bases at J, with 10 bases between the two ends. This CDR3 spans 15 amino acids. CDR3 sequence: CASSLAGTLNQPQHF. Written as DNA, the CDR3 is TGTGCCAGCAGCTTAGCCGGGACGTTGAATCAGCCCCAGCATTTT. The full variable domain, rest sourced from reference TRBV7-8 and TRBJ1-5, is GAGVSQSPRYKVAKRGQDVALRCDPISGHVSLFWYQQALGQGPEFLTYFQNEAQLDKSGLPSDRFFAERPEGSVSTLKIQRTQQEDSAVYLCASSLAGTLNQPQHFGDGTRLSIL.

This clonotype is a singleton in its sample. V gene TRBV20-1 combines with J gene TRBJ2-7; D is unresolved. The length of the CDR3 is 15 residues. Germline CDR1 and CDR2: DFQATT and SNEGSKA (reference sequence). Deletions cut 0 bases from V and 3 bases from J, with 15 bases between. Written as DNA, the CDR3 is TGCAGTGCTAGAGATATCCGACTTACGAACTACGAGCAGTACTTC. Translation gives CSARDIRLTNYEQYF.

A note on this clonotype: This may stem from a read error, because a much larger clone lies one nucleotide away. The chain recombines TRBV28 with TRBJ2-3, with D possibly matching TRBD1 (5 bases). CDR1 and CDR2 (germline): MDHEN, SYDVKM. The CDR3 has 14 amino acids. Trimming cost V 3 bases and J 0 bases, with 7 bases left between them. The CDR3 protein is CASSFRGSTDTQYF. In DNA, the CDR3 is TGTGCCAGCAGTTTTAGGGGTAGCACAGATACGCAGTATTTT.

The rearrangement uses TRBV7-8 and TRBJ2-1; no clear D. Germline assignment: CDR1 SGHVS and CDR2 FQNEAQ. The CDR3 is made up of 12 amino acids. Trimming stripped 5 bases from V and 9 bases from J, with 11 bases between. The CDR3 bases are TGTGCCAGCAGCGAGACCCTGCTTGAGCAGTTCTTC. Its protein is CASSETLLEQFF.

The sample holds many counts of this clonotype. This chain joins TRBV28 and TRBJ2-6, with D perhaps TRBD2 (5 bases). The CDR3 spans 15 residues. Trimming pared 3 bases from V and 4 bases from J, leaving 10 bases between. The germline V gene encodes CDR1 MDHEN and CDR2 SYDVKM. The CDR3 region has the DNA TGTGCCAGCAGTTTTGGAGGATCAGGGGCCAACGTCCTGACTTTC. It translates to CASSFGGSGANVLTF.

The chain carries TRBV7-2 and TRBJ1-2; 7 nucleotides agree with TRBD1. The V segment lost 5 bases and the J segment 4 bases; nucleotides outside the gene matches: 7. The germline CDR1 and CDR2 sequences are SGHTA and FQGNSA. The CDR3 sequence is 14 residues long. CDR3 sequence (DNA): TGTGCCAGCAGCGGTCCCGGGACAGTCTATGGCTACACCTTC. It is translated as CASSGPGTVYGYTF. The complete variable domain, with remaining parts taken from reference TRBV7-2 and TRBJ1-2, reads GAGVSQSPSNKVTEKGKDVELRCDPISGHTALYWYRQSLGQGLEFLIYFQGNSAPDKSGLPSDRFSAERTGGSVSTLTIQRTQQEDSAVYLCASSGPGTVYGYTFGSGTRLTVV.

This clonotype was seen more than once but under ten times. J is TRBJ2-5 and V is TRBV28, with TRBD2 matching 8 bases. The germline gives CDR1 MDHEN, CDR2 SYDVKM. With V trimmed by 2 bases and J by 7 bases, 9 bases remained unmatched. The CDR3 consists of 15 residues. CDR3 loop: CASSLGGGTTRTQYF. The CDR3 nucleotides are TGTGCCAGCAGTTTAGGCGGGGGGACGACCAGGACCCAGTACTTC.

The chain joins TRBV24-1 to TRBJ2-7, with 10 positions matching TRBD2. With 0 bases clipped from V and 0 bases from J, the junction kept 1 base outside the gene matches. The length of the CDR3 is 16 residues. Germline V gene sequence: CDR1 KGHDR, CDR2 SFDVKD. In nucleotides, the CDR3 is TGTGCCACCAGTGATTTGCTAGCGGGAGTCTCCTACGAGCAGTACTTC. It translates to CATSDLLAGVSYEQYF.

This chain links TRBV19 with TRBJ2-2; 9 bases are a match to TRBD1. CDR3 size: 16 residues. J gave up 5 bases and V 4 bases, and 8 bases lay outside the gene matches. Looked up from germline, CDR1 is LNHDA and CDR2 is SQIVND (reference sequence). CDR3 DNA sequence: TGTGCCAGTAGTAGACCAGGGACAGGGTGGACCGGGGAGCTGTTTTTT. This codes for CASSRPGTGWTGELFF.